This TCR beta chain comes out of a study of T cell responses to AZD1222 COVID-19 vaccine. TCRdb keeps only in-frame clones here, not all; method: immunoSEQ multiplex PCR. The sample shows fewer than 120,000 clones, about 90% of them seen only once. General study points: Only a handful of AZD1222 recipients, more than 5 in all, had baseline seropositivity. Close to half of all spike-specific TCRs reportedly target regions of the variants that are unmutated. All repertoire sampling was performed exclusively after the peak T cell response.

V was cut by 3 bases and J by 1 base, with 10 bases left in between. The length of the CDR3 is 15 residues. CDR1 SGHAT and CDR2 FQNNGV come from the germline V gene. A word on this clone: Its antigen is undetermined.

Analyses pooled second doses at about 4 or about 12 weeks. Here the sequenced sample was peripheral blood, taken 28 days after the second AZD1222 dose. The J gene is TRBJ1-3, the V gene TRBV11-2; the D gene is possibly TRBD1 (5 bases). This TCR was recovered from an adult who received the AZD1222 COVID-19 vaccine. Written as DNA, the CDR3 is TGTGCCAGCAGCTTTGTCGCAGGGTCTGGAAACACCATATATTTT. It encodes CASSFVAGSGNTIYF.